Detailed here is one TCR beta chain. Its antigen remains undetermined. The input lacks base qualities; no much larger clone sits a single base away. The sample comes from a study of radiation and T cells in renal cell carcinoma (dated by TCRdb to about 2020). Some background on the complete study: The samples were drawn from a clinical trial, where primary renal cell carcinomas were treated with 15 Gy of stereotactic body radiation therapy and then removed by nephrectomy 4 weeks afterward. In the approximately 49 samples combined, roughly 4.4 million unique CDR3 nucleotide sequences were found, encoding roughly 3,000,000 unique CDR3 amino acid sequences. TCR beta sequencing covered around 50 samples in total, comprising around 25 tumors and about 27 peripheral blood samples.

Following the manufacturer's recommendations, the immunoSEQ kit was used to generate TCR beta libraries from genomic DNA. For library preparation, a first multiplex PCR was performed with proprietary primers, followed by a second PCR in which unique barcodes were added, and bead cleanups were performed after each round. A kit-provided positive control reaction and a negative control reaction were included in every sample batch. The final libraries were assessed on an Agilent 4200 TapeStation D1000 ScreenTape, pooled by volume, and quantified by qPCR. Sequencing was performed on an Illumina NextSeq500 with a MidOutput 150-cycle cartridge, and 156 Read1 and 15 Index1 cycles were run with kit custom primers. The pooled library was loaded at approximately 0.99 pM, and roughly 20% PhiX control was spiked in. The authors' analysis ran thus. Vendor-processed data were analyzed in R, with a clonotype defined as all T cells sharing the same CDR3 nucleotide sequence. For clone abundance analyses, frequencies were normalized to the 10,000 most abundant clones per sample. Before analysis, public T cell clones were removed, and these numbered fewer than five per sample on average. An abundance difference of at least 32-fold between compartments was the criterion for calling clonotypes tumor-enriched or baseline blood-enriched. A beta-binomial differential abundance model was used to identify clonotypes that were expanded or contracted between blood time points. Tumor-blood repertoire similarity was measured with the Baroni-Urbani and Buser coefficient, and groups were compared using two-tailed Wilcoxon tests in R. TCRdb stores this immuneACCESS table with in-frame sequences only. Part of the clones is absent; in the studies checked, under half of the shortfall reflects unresolved V genes, and no reason is known for the rest. That table is the source of V, J and clone size, and D and trimming were worked out from the DNA. The sample records about 140,000 clones, 75% to 90% of which are singletons. The ten largest clones capture roughly 25% of the sample.

The germline V gene encodes CDR1 SGHTA and CDR2 FQGNSA. Trimming leaves V shorter by 1 base and J shorter by 6 bases, with the junction holding 5 bases beyond the gene matches. CDR3 length: 15 amino acids, cysteine to phenylalanine. Kept here is only the CDR3 DNA, which spans 45 bases and is read in frame from base 1. Results the study describes overall, beyond this receptor: Tracking of blood repertoire dynamics stopped at four to five weeks after treatment, with no follow-up past that point. Effects of radiation dose or scheduling on the TCR repertoire could not be addressed with the single-armed trial design. Because pretreatment tumor biopsies were not available, the baseline intratumoral presence of clonotypes could not be determined. An increase in top tumor clonotypes in blood was observed from baseline to 2 weeks post-radiation, followed by contraction by 4 weeks, which was taken to suggest transient expansion of tumor-resident clones.

The intended sense of this specimen's time point label: baseline pretreatment blood. Sample treatment or condition, as interpreted from the label and publication: 15 Gy SBRT to primary tumor, nephrectomy 4 weeks later. To follow tumor-enriched clonotypes, peripheral blood was collected serially from radiation-treated patients at baseline and again at 2 weeks and 4 weeks after SBRT. Every patient's renal cell carcinoma showed clear cell pathology. The QIAamp DNA Blood Mini Kit (Qiagen) was used to prepare genomic DNA for TCR sequencing. The analyses included only samples that passed all quality control checks.

This specimen consisted of blood, obtained from a patient whose treatment included radiotherapy and nephrectomy. The TCR originated in a woman in her fifties or sixties with renal cell carcinoma. Recombination linked TRBV7-2 to TRBJ2-7, with TRBD2 matching 11 junction bases. The CDR3 here reads CASSLELAGGSEQYF. The DNA sequence is given as TGTGCCAGCAGCTTAGAGCTAGCGGGGGGTAGCGAGCAGTACTTC.